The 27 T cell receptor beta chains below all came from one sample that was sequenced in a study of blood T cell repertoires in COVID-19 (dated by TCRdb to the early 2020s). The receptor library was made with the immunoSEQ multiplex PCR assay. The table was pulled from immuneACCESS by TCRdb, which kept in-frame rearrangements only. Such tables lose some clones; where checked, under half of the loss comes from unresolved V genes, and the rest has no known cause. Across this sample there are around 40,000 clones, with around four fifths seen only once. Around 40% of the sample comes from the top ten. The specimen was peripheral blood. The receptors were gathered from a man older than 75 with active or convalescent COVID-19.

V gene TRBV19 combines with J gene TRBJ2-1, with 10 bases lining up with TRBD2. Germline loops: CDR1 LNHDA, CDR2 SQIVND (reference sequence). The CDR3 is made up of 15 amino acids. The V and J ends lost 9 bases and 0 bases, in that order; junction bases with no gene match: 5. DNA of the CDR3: TGTGCCAGGATTTCTAGCGGGGGCTCCTACAATGAGCAGTTCTTC. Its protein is CARISSGGSYNEQFF.

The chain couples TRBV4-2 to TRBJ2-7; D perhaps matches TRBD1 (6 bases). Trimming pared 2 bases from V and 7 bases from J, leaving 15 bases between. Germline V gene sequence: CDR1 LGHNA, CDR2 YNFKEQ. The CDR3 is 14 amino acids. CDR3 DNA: TGTGCCAGCAGCCAATACAGGGCCACGGGGGAGCAGTACTTC. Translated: CASSQYRATGEQYF.

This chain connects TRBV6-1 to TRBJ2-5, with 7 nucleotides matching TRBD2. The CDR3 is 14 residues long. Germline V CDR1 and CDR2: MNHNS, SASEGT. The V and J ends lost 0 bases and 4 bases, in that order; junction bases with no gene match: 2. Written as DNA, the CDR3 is TGTGCCAGCAGTGAAGCAGGGAGGGGAGAGACCCAGTACTTC. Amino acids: CASSEAGRGETQYF.

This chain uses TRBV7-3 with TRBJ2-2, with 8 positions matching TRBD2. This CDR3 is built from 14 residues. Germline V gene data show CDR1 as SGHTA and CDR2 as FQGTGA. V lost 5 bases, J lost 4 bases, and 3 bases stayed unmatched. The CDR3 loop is CASSPAGGTGELFF. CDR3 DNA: TGTGCCAGCAGCCCGGCGGGGGGCACCGGGGAGCTGTTTTTT.

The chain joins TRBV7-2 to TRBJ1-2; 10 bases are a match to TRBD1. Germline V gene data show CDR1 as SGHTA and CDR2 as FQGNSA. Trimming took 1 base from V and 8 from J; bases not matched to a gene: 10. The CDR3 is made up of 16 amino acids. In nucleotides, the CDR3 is TGTGCCAGCAGCTTAGTAGGGGGACAGGGGTTCTGGGGCTACACCTTC. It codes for CASSLVGGQGFWGYTF.

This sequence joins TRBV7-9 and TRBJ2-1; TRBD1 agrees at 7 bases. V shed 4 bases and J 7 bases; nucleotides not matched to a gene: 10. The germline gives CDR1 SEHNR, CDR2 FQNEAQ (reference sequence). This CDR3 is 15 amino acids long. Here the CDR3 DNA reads TGTGCCAGCAGCTCACAGGGGATAGTGTGGAATGAGCAGTTCTTC. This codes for CASSSQGIVWNEQFF.

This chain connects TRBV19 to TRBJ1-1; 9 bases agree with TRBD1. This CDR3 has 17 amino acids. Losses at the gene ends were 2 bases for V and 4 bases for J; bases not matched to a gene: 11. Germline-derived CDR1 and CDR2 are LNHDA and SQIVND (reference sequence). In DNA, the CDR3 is TGTGCCAGTAGTATACCCTCCCTGACAGGGGGAAGCACTGAAGCTTTCTTT. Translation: CASSIPSLTGGSTEAFF.

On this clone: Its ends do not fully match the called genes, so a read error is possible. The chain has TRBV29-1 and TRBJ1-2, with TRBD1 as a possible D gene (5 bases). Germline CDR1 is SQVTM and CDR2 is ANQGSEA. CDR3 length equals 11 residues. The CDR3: CSVGGETAYNF. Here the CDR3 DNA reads TGCAGCGTTGGGGGGGAGACGGCATATAACTTC.

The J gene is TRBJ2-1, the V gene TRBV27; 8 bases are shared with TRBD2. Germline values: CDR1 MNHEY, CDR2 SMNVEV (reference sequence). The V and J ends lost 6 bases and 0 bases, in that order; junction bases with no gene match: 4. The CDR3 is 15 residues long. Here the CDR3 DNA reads TGTGCCAGCAGCACCAGCGGGAGCTCCTACAATGAGCAGTTCTTC. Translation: CASSTSGSSYNEQFF.

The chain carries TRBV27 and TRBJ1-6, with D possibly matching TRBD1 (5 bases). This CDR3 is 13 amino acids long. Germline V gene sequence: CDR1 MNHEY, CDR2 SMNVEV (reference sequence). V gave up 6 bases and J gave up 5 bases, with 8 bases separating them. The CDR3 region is CASSSQDNSPLHF. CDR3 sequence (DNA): TGTGCCAGCAGCTCACAGGATAATTCACCCCTCCACTTT.

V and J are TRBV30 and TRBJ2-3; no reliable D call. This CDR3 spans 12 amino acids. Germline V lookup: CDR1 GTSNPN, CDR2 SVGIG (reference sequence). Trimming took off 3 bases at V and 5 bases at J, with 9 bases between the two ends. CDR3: CAWRLLGDTQYF. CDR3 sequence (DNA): TGTGCCTGGAGGCTCCTCGGAGATACGCAGTATTTT.

The CDR3 region is CASSQETSGGYEQYF. Here the CDR3 DNA reads TGCGCCAGCAGCCAAGAGACTAGCGGGGGCTACGAGCAGTACTTC. This rearrangement joins TRBV4-3 to TRBJ2-7, with TRBD2 matching 12 bases. The CDR3 spans 15 residues. V gave up 0 bases and J gave up 3 bases; unmatched junction bases: 0. Looked up from germline, CDR1 is LGHNA and CDR2 is YSLEER.

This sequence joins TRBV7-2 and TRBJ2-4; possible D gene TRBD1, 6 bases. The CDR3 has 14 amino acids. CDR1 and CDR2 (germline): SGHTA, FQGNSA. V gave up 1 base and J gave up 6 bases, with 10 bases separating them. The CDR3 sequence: CASSLGGPINIQYF. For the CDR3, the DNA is TGTGCCAGCAGCTTAGGGGGGCCGATAAACATTCAGTACTTC.

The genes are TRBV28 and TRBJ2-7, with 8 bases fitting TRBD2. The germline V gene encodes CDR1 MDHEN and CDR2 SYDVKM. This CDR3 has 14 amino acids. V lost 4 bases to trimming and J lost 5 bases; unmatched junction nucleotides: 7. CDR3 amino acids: CASSSPPGGDEQYF. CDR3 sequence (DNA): TGTGCCAGCAGTTCCCCCCCGGGAGGGGACGAGCAGTACTTC.

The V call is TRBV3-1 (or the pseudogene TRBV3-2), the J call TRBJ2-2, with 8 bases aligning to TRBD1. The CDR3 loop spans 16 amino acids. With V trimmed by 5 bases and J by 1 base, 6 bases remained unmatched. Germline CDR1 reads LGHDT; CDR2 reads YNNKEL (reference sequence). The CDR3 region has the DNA TGTGCCAGCAGCTTTCGACAGGGGAGGAACACCGGGGAGCTGTTTTTT. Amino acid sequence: CASSFRQGRNTGELFF.

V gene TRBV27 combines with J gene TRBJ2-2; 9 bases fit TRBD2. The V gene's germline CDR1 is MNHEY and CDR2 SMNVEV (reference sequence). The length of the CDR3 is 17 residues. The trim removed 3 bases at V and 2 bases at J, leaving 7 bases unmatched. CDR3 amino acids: CASSFIGGRVNTGELFF. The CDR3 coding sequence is TGTGCCAGCAGTTTTATAGGCGGGAGGGTTAACACCGGGGAGCTGTTTTTT.

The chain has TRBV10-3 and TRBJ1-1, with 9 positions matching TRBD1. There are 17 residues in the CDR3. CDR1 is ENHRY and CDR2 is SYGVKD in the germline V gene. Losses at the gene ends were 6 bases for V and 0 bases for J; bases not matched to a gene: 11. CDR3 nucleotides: TGTGCCATCAGCCCTGGACAGGGGAGGGAAATGAACACTGAAGCTTTCTTT. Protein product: CAISPGQGREMNTEAFF.

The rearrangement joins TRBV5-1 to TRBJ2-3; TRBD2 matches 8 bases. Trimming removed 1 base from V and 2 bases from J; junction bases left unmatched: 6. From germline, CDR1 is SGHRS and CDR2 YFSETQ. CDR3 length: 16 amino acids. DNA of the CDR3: TGCGCCAGCAGCTTGTCCGGGAGGGCCTCCACAGATACGCAGTATTTT. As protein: CASSLSGRASTDTQYF.

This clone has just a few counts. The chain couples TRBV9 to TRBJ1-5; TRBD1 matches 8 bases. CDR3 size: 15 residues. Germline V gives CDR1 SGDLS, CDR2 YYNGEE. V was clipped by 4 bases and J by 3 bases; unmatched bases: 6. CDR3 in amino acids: CASSPGGQDNQPQHF. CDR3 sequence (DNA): TGTGCCAGCAGCCCCGGGGGACAGGACAATCAGCCCCAGCATTTT.

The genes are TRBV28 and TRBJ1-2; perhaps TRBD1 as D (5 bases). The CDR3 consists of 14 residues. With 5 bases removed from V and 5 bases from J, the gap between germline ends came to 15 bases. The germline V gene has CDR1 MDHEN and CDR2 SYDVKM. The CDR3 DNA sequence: TGTGCCAGCAGTCCCCGCCCCAGGGTTTATGGCTACACCTTC. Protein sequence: CASSPRPRVYGYTF.

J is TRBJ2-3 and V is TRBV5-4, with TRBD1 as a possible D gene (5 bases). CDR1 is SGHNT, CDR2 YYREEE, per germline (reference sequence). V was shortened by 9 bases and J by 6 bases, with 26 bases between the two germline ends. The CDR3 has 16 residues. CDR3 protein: CATTRSGFIGVDTQYF. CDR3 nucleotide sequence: TGTGCCACTACACGGTCGGGTTTTATAGGGGTGGATACGCAGTATTTT. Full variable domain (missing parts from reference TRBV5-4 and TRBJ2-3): ETGVTQSPTHLIKTRGQQVTLRCSSQSGHNTVSWYQQALGQGPQFIFQYYREEENGRGNFPPRFSGLQFPNYSSELNVNALELDDSALYLCATTRSGFIGVDTQYFGPGTRLTVL.

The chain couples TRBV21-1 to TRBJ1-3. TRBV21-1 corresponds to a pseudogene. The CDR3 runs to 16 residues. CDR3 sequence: CASSKEYSRSGNTIYF. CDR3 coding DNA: TGTGCCAGCAGCAAAGAGTACTCCCGGAGCGGAAACACCATATATTTT.

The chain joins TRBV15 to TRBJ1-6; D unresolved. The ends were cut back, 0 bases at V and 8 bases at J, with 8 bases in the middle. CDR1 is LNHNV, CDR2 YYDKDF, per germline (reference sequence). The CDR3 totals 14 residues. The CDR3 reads CATSREYGDSPLHF. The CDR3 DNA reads TGTGCCACCAGCAGAGAGTACGGAGATTCACCCCTCCACTTT.

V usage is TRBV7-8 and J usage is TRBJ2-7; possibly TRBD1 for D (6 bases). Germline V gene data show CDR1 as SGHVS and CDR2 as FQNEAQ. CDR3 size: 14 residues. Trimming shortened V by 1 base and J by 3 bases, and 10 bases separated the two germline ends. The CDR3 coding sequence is TGTGCCAGCAGCTTAGGGACAGCGATCTACGAGCAGTACTTC. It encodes CASSLGTAIYEQYF.

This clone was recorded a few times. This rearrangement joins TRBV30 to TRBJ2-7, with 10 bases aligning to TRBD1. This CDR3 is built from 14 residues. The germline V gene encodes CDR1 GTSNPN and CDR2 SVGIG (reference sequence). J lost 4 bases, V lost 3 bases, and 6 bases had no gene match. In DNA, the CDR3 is TGTGCCTGGAGCCCGGGACAGGGGATGTACGAGCAGTACTTC. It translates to CAWSPGQGMYEQYF.

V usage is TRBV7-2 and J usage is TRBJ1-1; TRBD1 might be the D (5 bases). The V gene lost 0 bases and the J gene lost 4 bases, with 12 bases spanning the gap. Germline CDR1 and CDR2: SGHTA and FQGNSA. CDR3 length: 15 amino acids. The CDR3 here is CASSLAQGRGTEAFF. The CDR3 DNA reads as TGTGCCAGCAGCTTAGCTCAGGGAAGGGGCACTGAAGCTTTCTTT.

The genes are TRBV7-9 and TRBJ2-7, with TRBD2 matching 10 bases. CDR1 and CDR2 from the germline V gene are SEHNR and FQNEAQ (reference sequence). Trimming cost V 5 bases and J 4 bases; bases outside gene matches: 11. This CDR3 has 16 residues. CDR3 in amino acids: CASSPTGASGSYEQYF. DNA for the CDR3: TGTGCCAGCAGCCCAACAGGGGCTAGCGGGAGTTACGAGCAGTACTTC.